Below, one T cell receptor (beta chain) is given with its context. Trimming removed 1 base at V and 1 base at J, with 10 bases between. CDR1 and CDR2 (germline): MGHRA, YSYEKL. The CDR3 is 16 amino acids. The data belong to a study of blood T cell repertoires in COVID-19. Whole-study context: T cells, B-cell-depleted T cells, or PBMCs supplied cDNA or gDNA.

The method was immunoSEQ multiplex PCR; TCRdb's version includes in-frame clones alone and lacks a portion of them. The sample lists more than 300,000 clones, roughly four fifths occurring once. The chain recombines TRBV4-1 with TRBJ2-2; D is unclear. Material for sequencing was PBMCs or T cells enriched from blood (not recorded which). The sequence derives from a woman between 45 and 65 years old who had recovered from COVID-19. CDR3 DNA: TGCGCCAGCAGCCAAGCGGCAGGATTGAACACCGGGGAGCTGTTTTTT. Its protein product is CASSQAAGLNTGELFF.